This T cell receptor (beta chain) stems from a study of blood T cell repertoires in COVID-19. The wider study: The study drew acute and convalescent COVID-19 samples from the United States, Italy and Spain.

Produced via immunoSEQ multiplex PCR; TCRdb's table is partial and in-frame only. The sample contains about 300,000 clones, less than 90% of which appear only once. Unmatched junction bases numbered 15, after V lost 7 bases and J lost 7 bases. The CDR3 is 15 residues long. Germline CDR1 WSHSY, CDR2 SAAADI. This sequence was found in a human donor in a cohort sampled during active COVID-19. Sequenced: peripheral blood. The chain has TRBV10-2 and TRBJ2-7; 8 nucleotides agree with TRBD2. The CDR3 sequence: CASTASGRRAGEQYF. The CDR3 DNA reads TGCGCCAGCACCGCCAGCGGGAGAAGAGCGGGAGAGCAGTACTTC.